This section outlines one T cell receptor (beta chain) sequence together with its context. The antigen remains undetermined. The sample comes from a study of high-grade serous ovarian cancer treatment subgroups. The length of the CDR3 is 13 residues. Trimming cost V 3 bases and J 7 bases; bases outside gene matches: 6. Germline V gene data show CDR1 as GTSNPN and CDR2 as SVGIG (reference sequence). Whole-study findings and limits: Repertoire similarity ranged roughly 0.1 to 0.85 between tumors of one patient. Only CDR3 was analyzed; CDR1 and CDR2 were not.

Tumor tissue was taken before any definitive surgery or chemotherapy was given. Repertoires were generated with immunoSEQ multiplex PCR, while TCRdb's copy carries only in-frame clones and drops some. The sample holds about 16,000 clones, under 85% seen once. The chain recombines TRBV30 with TRBJ2-1; 7 nucleotides agree with TRBD2. The sample comprised tumor tissue. This sequence originates from a human donor with high-grade serous ovarian cancer. DNA of the CDR3: TGTGCCTGGAGGCAGCGGGGTCTTAATGAGCAGTTCTTC. This sequence encodes CAWRQRGLNEQFF.